These 19 T cell receptor beta chains share one sample of origin, sequenced in a study of shared clonotypes between healthy human individuals. Sequencing was performed with immunoSEQ multiplex PCR; in TCRdb, only in-frame clones are kept and a portion is missing. This sample carries roughly 2.2 million clones, 93% of them seen once, and the ten largest clones take approximately 0.4%. The specimen sequenced was naive CD4+ T cells from PBMCs. Subset defined: CD45RA+ positively selected. These receptor sequences come from a man between 18 and 35 years old in good health. Some clones in this sample may be carry-over from other donors' samples.

The V and J genes are TRBV27 and TRBJ2-3, with D possibly being TRBD2 (6 bases). CDR1 is MNHEY, CDR2 SMNVEV, per germline (reference sequence). There are 16 residues in the CDR3. Trimming cost V 5 bases and J 3 bases, with 18 bases left between them. Written as DNA, the CDR3 is TGTGCCAGCAGTACGGTCGGGACTCGTGGTACAGATACGCAGTATTTT. This sequence encodes CASSTVGTRGTDTQYF.

The rearrangement uses TRBV5-1 and TRBJ2-1; 9 nucleotides align to TRBD2. The CDR3 is 16 residues long. In germline, CDR1 is SGHRS, CDR2 YFSETQ. V lost 1 base and J lost 7; bases outside the gene matches: 9. CDR3 bases: TGCGCCAGCAGCTTGAGTGGCGGGAGGGCCGTTAATGAGCAGTTCTTC. Its translation: CASSLSGGRAVNEQFF.

V and J are TRBV10-3 and TRBJ1-2; D call uncertain. CDR1 is ENHRY, CDR2 SYGVKD, per germline. V lost 4 bases, J lost 6 bases, and 12 bases lay in between. This CDR3 comprises 13 residues. CDR3: CAISVGLPDGYTF. The CDR3, as DNA: TGTGCCATCAGTGTCGGTCTACCTGATGGCTACACCTTC.

The chain combines TRBV6-5 with TRBJ1-4; D unresolved. Germline CDR1 reads MNHEY; CDR2 reads SVGAGI. The CDR3 totals 16 residues. Between the trimmed V and J ends, which lost 2 bases and 8 bases, there was a span of 18 bases. The CDR3 DNA reads as TGTGCCAGCAGTTACACCACCCCCAGGCCCGGAGAAAAACTGTTTTTT. Its translation: CASSYTTPRPGEKLFF.

This clone appeared a single time. The CDR3 reads CASSLRSTEAFF. The CDR3 DNA reads TGTGCCAGCAGTTTGAGGTCCACTGAAGCTTTCTTT. The V and J genes are TRBV28 and TRBJ1-1; D uncertain. Germline-derived CDR1 and CDR2 are MDHEN and SYDVKM. This CDR3 is built from 12 residues. Trimming left V 3 bases short and J 4 bases short, with 6 bases between. Together with reference TRBV28 and TRBJ1-1, the CDR3 gives the full variable domain: DVKVTQSSRYLVKRTGEKVFLECVQDMDHENMFWYRQDPGLGLRLIYFSYDVKMKEKGDIPEGYSVSREKKERFSLILESASTNQTSMYLCASSLRSTEAFFGQGTRLTVV.

The rearrangement links TRBV11-1 to TRBJ2-1, with unresolved D. The length of the CDR3 is 14 residues. Germline assignment: CDR1 SGHAT and CDR2 FQDESV (reference sequence). V was cut by 2 bases and J by 5 bases, with 10 bases left in between. The CDR3, as DNA: TGTGCCAGCAGCTTACGGGCTATCCACAATGAGCAGTTCTTC. Translating gives CASSLRAIHNEQFF.

J is TRBJ2-3 and V is TRBV7-2; D is ambiguous. Trimming took off 5 bases at V and 2 bases at J, with 23 bases between the two ends. CDR1 and CDR2 from the germline V gene are SGHTA and FQGNSA. This CDR3 has 18 residues. The CDR3 DNA reads as TGTGCCAGCAGCCGACCCCCCTTCGCGAGACGGAACACAGATACGCAGTATTTT. It codes for CASSRPPFARRNTDTQYF.

J is TRBJ1-4 and V is TRBV7-9; no clear D gene. The CDR3 sequence is 14 residues long. Germline V CDR1 and CDR2: SEHNR, FQNEAQ (reference sequence). V was clipped by 5 bases and J by 7 bases, with 14 bases between them. The CDR3 spells CASSPPGDIEKLFF. DNA for the CDR3: TGTGCCAGCAGCCCCCCTGGGGATATTGAAAAACTGTTTTTT.

This sequence joins TRBV27 and TRBJ2-1, with a possible D match to TRBD2 (6 bases). There are 17 residues in the CDR3. The germline V and J ends were trimmed by 3 bases and 2 bases, with 17 bases remaining between them. CDR1 MNHEY and CDR2 SMNVEV come from the germline V gene (reference sequence). The CDR3, as DNA: TGTGCCAGCAGTTTGGGACCGGGACTCATAACCTACAATGAGCAGTTCTTC. Its translation: CASSLGPGLITYNEQFF.

The CDR3 DNA reads TGTGCCAGCAGTTTAGATCTGGCGGACGAGCAGTACTTC. Its protein product is CASSLDLADEQYF. The rearrangement links TRBV28 to TRBJ2-7; unclear D gene. Germline CDR1 and CDR2: MDHEN and SYDVKM. The V and J ends lost 2 bases and 5 bases respectively, with 10 bases between them. CDR3 length: 13 residues.

The chain is built from TRBV29-1 and TRBJ1-2; the match to TRBD1 covers 10 bases. The germline CDR1 and CDR2 sequences are SQVTM and ANQGSEA. V dropped 0 bases and J dropped 8; count of bases not matched to a gene: 6. The CDR3 sequence is 14 residues long. In nucleotides, the CDR3 is TGCAGCGTTGAAGATTTGGGGACAGGGGAGGGCTACACCTTC. This translates into CSVEDLGTGEGYTF.

This chain links TRBV15 with TRBJ2-1; D is uncertain. The germline V and J ends were trimmed by 0 bases and 0 bases, with 12 bases remaining between them. Germline loops: CDR1 LNHNV, CDR2 YYDKDF (reference sequence). CDR3 length: 17 residues. This CDR3 reads CATSRDLGLSSYNEQFF. Here the CDR3 DNA reads TGTGCCACCAGCAGAGATTTAGGGCTGAGCTCCTACAATGAGCAGTTCTTC.

The CDR3 DNA reads as TGTGCCAGCAGCTTAGGGGTTCCCAACGAGCAGTACTTC. This codes for CASSLGVPNEQYF. The chain has TRBV7-3 and TRBJ2-7; D remains ambiguous. This CDR3 is built from 13 residues. Trimming took 2 bases from V and 5 from J, leaving 10 bases between them. Germline V gene sequence: CDR1 SGHTA, CDR2 FQGTGA.

The CDR3 reads CASWRGQGGEKLFF. The DNA of the CDR3 is TGTGCCAGCTGGAGGGGGCAGGGCGGTGAAAAACTGTTTTTT. The rearrangement joins TRBV28 to TRBJ1-4; 7 bases map to TRBD1. The CDR3 is made up of 14 amino acids. Trimming cost V 8 bases and J 7 bases; bases outside gene matches: 10. Germline V gene sequence: CDR1 MDHEN, CDR2 SYDVKM.

This clone has a single count. V gene TRBV28 combines with J gene TRBJ1-1; tentatively, D is TRBD1 (5 bases). The germline CDR1 and CDR2 sequences are MDHEN and SYDVKM. Deletions cut 3 bases from V and 3 bases from J, with 23 bases between. The CDR3 covers 18 residues. The CDR3 protein is CASSFRFVVGIRDTEAFF. In DNA, the CDR3 is TGTGCCAGCAGTTTCAGGTTCGTTGTGGGCATCAGGGACACTGAAGCTTTCTTT.

The rearrangement links TRBV6-1 to TRBJ2-3; no reliable D call. Germline loops: CDR1 MNHNS, CDR2 SASEGT. This CDR3 spans 12 amino acids. Trimming removed 6 bases from V and 3 bases from J, with 7 bases in between. The chain's CDR3 is CASRVRTDTQYF. The CDR3 DNA reads as TGTGCCAGCAGGGTCCGTACAGATACGCAGTATTTT.

This clone was recorded only once. In nucleotides, the CDR3 is TGTGCCAGCTCAGGGATCGAACGGGAGACCCCCTACGAGCAGTACTTC. Amino acid sequence: CASSGIERETPYEQYF. V and J are TRBV18 and TRBJ2-7, with D perhaps TRBD2 (6 bases). V was pared by 5 bases and J by 2 bases, with 19 bases between. Germline V gives CDR1 KGHSH, CDR2 LQKENI. CDR3 size: 16 residues.

This chain uses TRBV29-1 with TRBJ1-6; TRBD1 might be the D (5 bases). V gave up 4 bases and J gave up 8 bases, with 12 bases separating them. The germline CDR1 and CDR2 sequences are SQVTM and ANQGSEA. The CDR3 runs to 13 residues. Here the CDR3 reads CSVAETADSPLHF. In nucleotides, the CDR3 is TGCAGCGTTGCTGAGACAGCGGATTCACCCCTCCACTTT. Supplemented by reference TRBV29-1 and TRBJ1-6, the full variable domain reads SAVISQKPSRDICQRGTSLTIQCQVDSQVTMMFWYRQQPGQSLTLIATANQGSEATYESGFVIDKFPISRPNLTFSTLTVSNMSPEDSSIYLCSVAETADSPLHFGNGTRLTVT.

This clone appeared once. This chain connects TRBV11-3 to TRBJ2-3; 10 bases match TRBD2. Trimming removed 5 bases from V and 7 bases from J; junction bases left unmatched: 9. This CDR3 has 15 residues. Germline V gene lookup returns CDR1 SGHNT and CDR2 YENEEA. The CDR3: CASSLSGLAVNTQYF. The CDR3 DNA reads as TGTGCCAGCAGCCTCTCAGGACTAGCGGTGAATACGCAGTATTTT.